The 15 T cell receptor beta chains reported below all come from one sample, sequenced in a study of shared clonotypes between healthy human individuals. The repertoire was sequenced with immunoSEQ multiplex PCR; TCRdb's copy has only in-frame clones and lacks some. The sample holds 600,000 or so clones; approximately 95% are singletons and the top ten take around 0.11%. Cells designated naive CD8 were CD45RO-negative and were positively selected for CCR7, with terminally differentiated effector memory CD45RA+ cells excluded. Sequencing was carried out using naive CD8+ T cells sorted from blood. The receptors were sampled from a young woman in good health.

V is TRBV6-5 and J is TRBJ1-1; TRBD1 is a possible D gene (5 bases). Trimming took off 2 bases at V and 10 bases at J, with 20 bases between the two ends. This CDR3 contains 15 residues. In germline, CDR1 is MNHEY, CDR2 SVGAGI. The DNA for the CDR3 is TGTGCCAGCAGTTACGGTTTGTCGGGGCGGAAGGGAGCTTTCTTT. The encoded protein is CASSYGLSGRKGAFF.

The V and J genes are TRBV15 and TRBJ2-1; the D gene is possibly TRBD2 (6 bases). V was clipped by 1 base and J by 0 bases, with 13 bases between them. Germline V gene lookup returns CDR1 LNHNV and CDR2 YYDKDF (reference sequence). The CDR3 is 17 residues long. CDR3: CATSRVRLDSSYNEQFF. The CDR3 nucleotides are TGTGCCACCAGCAGAGTAAGACTAGACAGCTCCTACAATGAGCAGTTCTTC.

This chain joins TRBV7-2 and TRBJ2-1; TRBD2 aligns across 9 bases. With V trimmed by 6 bases and J by 8 bases, 8 bases remained unmatched. This CDR3 spans 14 amino acids. CDR1 SGHTA and CDR2 FQGNSA come from the germline V gene. The DNA for the CDR3 is TGTGCCAGCAGTATAGCGGGAGTAAGCTATGAGCAGTTCTTC. Translation gives CASSIAGVSYEQFF.

This chain links TRBV29-1 with TRBJ2-7; possible D gene TRBD2, 6 bases. The CDR3 spans 13 residues. With 7 bases removed from V and 0 bases from J, the gap between germline ends came to 13 bases. Per germline, CDR1 SQVTM and CDR2 ANQGSEA. CDR3 region: CSALPGDSYEQYF. In DNA, the CDR3 is TGCAGCGCCCTACCGGGGGACTCCTACGAGCAGTACTTC.

The chain recombines TRBV23-1 with TRBJ1-3; no clear D. TRBV23-1 carries the ORF label, with uncertain function. There are 18 residues in the CDR3. The V and J ends lost 6 bases and 0 bases respectively, with 21 bases between them. The CDR3 coding sequence is TGCGCCAGCAGCCGACCTCCACCGACATTCAGCTCTGGAAACACCATATATTTT. Its translation: CASSRPPPTFSSGNTIYF.

The genes are TRBV19 and TRBJ2-5; 11 nucleotides agree with TRBD1. The last part of the DNA fits TRBJ2-7 better; the J call may be wrong. The length of the CDR3 is 15 residues. The germline gives CDR1 LNHDA, CDR2 SQIVND (reference sequence). The CDR3 DNA reads TGTGCCAGTAGTACCGGACAGGGGGCCGGCTACGAGCAGTACTTC. Translated, it gives CASSTGQGAGYEQYF.

In its sample, this clone was seen once. The chain combines TRBV19 with TRBJ2-1, with D possibly matching TRBD1 (6 bases). The CDR3 runs to 18 residues. The V end lost 5 bases, the J end lost 0 bases, and 20 bases lay between the germline ends. Germline V gene sequence: CDR1 LNHDA, CDR2 SQIVND (reference sequence). The CDR3 sequence: CASSWGHRLGSSYNEQFF. CDR3 bases: TGTGCCAGTAGTTGGGGGCACCGCCTGGGAAGCTCCTACAATGAGCAGTTCTTC. Drawing the rest from reference TRBV19 and TRBJ2-1, the complete variable domain is DGGITQSPKYLFRKEGQNVTLSCEQNLNHDAMYWYRQDPGQGLRLIYYSQIVNDFQKGDIAEGYSVSREKKESFPLTVTSAQKNPTAFYLCASSWGHRLGSSYNEQFFGPGTRLTVL.

The sample holds one count of this clone. This same CDR3 is encoded by further DNA sequences in the sample. The chain combines TRBV13 with TRBJ2-7; a weak D match, TRBD2 (5 bases). The CDR3 spans 14 residues. Germline assignment: CDR1 PRHDT and CDR2 FYEKMQ (reference sequence). V was trimmed by 3 bases and J by 0 bases, leaving 9 bases between them. CDR3: CASSFGGSSYEQYF. CDR3 bases: TGTGCCAGCAGCTTCGGCGGGTCCTCCTACGAGCAGTACTTC.

V is TRBV5-4 and J is TRBJ1-2; D gene unclear. There are 14 residues in the CDR3. The V gene lost 0 bases and the J gene lost 4 bases, with 10 bases spanning the gap. Germline loops: CDR1 SGHNT, CDR2 YYREEE (reference sequence). The CDR3 nucleotides read TGTGCCAGCAGCTTGGCCTTCAGTTCCTATGGCTACACCTTC. Residues: CASSLAFSSYGYTF.

The chain carries TRBV28 and TRBJ2-7, with D perhaps being TRBD1 or TRBD2 (5 bases each). CDR3 length equals 14 residues. Germline CDR1 MDHEN, CDR2 SYDVKM. Trimming shortened V by 7 bases and J by 3 bases, and 16 bases separated the two germline ends. CDR3: CASIGAGEYYEQYF. DNA of the CDR3: TGTGCCAGCATTGGGGCGGGCGAATACTACGAGCAGTACTTC.

V usage is TRBV6-5 and J usage is TRBJ2-1; TRBD2 is a possible D gene (6 bases). The CDR3 has 15 residues. Trimming cost V 4 bases and J 6 bases, with 16 bases left between them. CDR1 is MNHEY, CDR2 SVGAGI, per germline. The CDR3 reads CASSLGGIRTNEQFF. The CDR3 DNA reads TGTGCCAGCAGTTTAGGCGGGATCCGGACCAATGAGCAGTTCTTC.

This rearrangement joins TRBV7-2 to TRBJ2-3; TRBD1 aligns across 9 bases. This CDR3 comprises 16 residues. Germline V gene lookup returns CDR1 SGHTA and CDR2 FQGNSA. After removal of 5 bases from V and 3 bases from J, the junction contained 9 bases not matched to a gene. The CDR3 DNA reads as TGTGCCAGCAGCGGAAGACAGGGGGGCTGGACAGATACGCAGTATTTT. It codes for CASSGRQGGWTDTQYF.

The rearrangement links TRBV29-1 to TRBJ2-1; tentatively, D is TRBD2 (5 bases). The CDR3 spans 14 residues. Germline V gene sequence: CDR1 SQVTM, CDR2 ANQGSEA. Trimming left V 2 bases short and J 5 bases short, with 13 bases between. The CDR3 bases are TGCAGCGTTGAATCCCCTAGCAGAGACAATGAGCAGTTCTTC. Translation: CSVESPSRDNEQFF.

The sample holds a few counts of this clone. Different DNA sequences within this sample yield the same CDR3. The chain employs TRBV10-1 and TRBJ2-7; D unclear. CDR3 length equals 13 residues. V gave up 2 bases and J gave up 2 bases, with 7 bases separating them. The germline V gene encodes CDR1 WNHNN and CDR2 SYGVQD (reference sequence). For the CDR3, the DNA is TGCGCCAGCAGTGAGGGTCTCACCTACGAGCAGTACTTC. This codes for CASSEGLTYEQYF.

The rearrangement links TRBV4-1 to TRBJ1-6; D possibly corresponds to TRBD1 (5 bases). V shed 0 bases and J shed 10 bases, with 16 bases lying between them. The CDR3 has 16 amino acids. Germline CDR1 MGHRA, CDR2 YSYEKL. In nucleotides, the CDR3 is TGCGCCAGCAGCCAAGATAACCTCGCCTGGGGGTCACCCCTCCACTTT. Translation gives CASSQDNLAWGSPLHF.